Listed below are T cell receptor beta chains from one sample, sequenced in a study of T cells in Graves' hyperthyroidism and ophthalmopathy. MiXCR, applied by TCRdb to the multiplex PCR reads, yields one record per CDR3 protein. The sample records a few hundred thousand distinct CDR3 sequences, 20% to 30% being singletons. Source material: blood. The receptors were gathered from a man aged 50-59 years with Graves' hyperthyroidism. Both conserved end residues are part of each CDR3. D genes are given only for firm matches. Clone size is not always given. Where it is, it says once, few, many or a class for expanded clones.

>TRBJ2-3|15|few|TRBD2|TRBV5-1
CASSAGLAESDTQYF
TGCGCCAGCAGTGCGGGACTAGCGGAGTCAGATACGCAGTATTTT
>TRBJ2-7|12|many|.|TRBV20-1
CSASDQPLEQYF
TGCAGTGCTAGTGATCAGCCTCTCGAGCAGTACTTC
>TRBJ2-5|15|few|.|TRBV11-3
CASSLAGAGRETQYF
TGTGCCAGCAGCTTAGCCGGGGCGGGAAGAGAGACCCAGTACTTC
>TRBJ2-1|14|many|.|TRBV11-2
CASSLELAANEQFF
TGTGCCAGCAGCTTAGAACTAGCCGCCAATGAGCAGTTCTTC
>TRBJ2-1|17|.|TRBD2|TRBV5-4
CASRWGLTSGGTNEQFF
TGTGCCAGCAGGTGGGGTCTTACTAGCGGGGGGACAAATGAGCAGTTCTTC
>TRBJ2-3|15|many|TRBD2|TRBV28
CASSFSGRAQDTQYF
TGTGCCAGCAGTTTTAGCGGGAGGGCCCAAGATACGCAGTATTTT
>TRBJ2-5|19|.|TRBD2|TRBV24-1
CATSEKPGLARKRGETQYF
TGTGCCACCAGTGAAAAGCCCGGACTAGCGAGGAAAAGGGGGGAGACCCAGTACTTC
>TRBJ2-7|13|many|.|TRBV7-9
CASSFDGSYEQYF
TGTGCCAGCAGCTTTGACGGCTCCTACGAGCAGTACTTC
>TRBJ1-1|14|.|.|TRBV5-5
CASSSWGVNTEAFF
TGTGCCAGCAGCTCCTGGGGAGTGAACACTGAAGCTTTCTTT
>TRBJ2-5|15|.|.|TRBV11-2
CASSSPLKERETQYF
TGTGCCAGCAGCTCCCCTTTAAAGGAGAGAGAGACCCAGTACTTC
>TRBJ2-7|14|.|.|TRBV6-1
CASSALDSSYEQYF
TGTGCCAGCAGTGCATTGGACAGCTCCTACGAGCAGTACTTC
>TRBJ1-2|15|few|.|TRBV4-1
CASSQRPDTNYGYTF
TGCGCCAGCAGCCAGAGACCAGACACGAACTATGGCTACACCTTC
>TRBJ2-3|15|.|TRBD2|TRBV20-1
CSARGVAGVTDTQYF
TGCAGTGCTAGAGGGGTAGCGGGGGTCACAGATACGCAGTATTTT
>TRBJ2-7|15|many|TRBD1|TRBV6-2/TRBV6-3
CASSSPGTGKDEQYF
TGTGCCAGCAGTTCCCCCGGGACAGGGAAGGACGAGCAGTACTTC
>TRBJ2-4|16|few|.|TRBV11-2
CASSPTGALAKNIQYF
TGTGCCAGCAGCCCGACAGGTGCTCTAGCCAAAAACATTCAGTACTTC
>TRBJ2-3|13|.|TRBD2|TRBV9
CASTSGGTDTQYF
TGTGCCAGTACTAGCGGAGGCACAGATACGCAGTATTTT
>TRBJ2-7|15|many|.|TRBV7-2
CASSQGTIFGNEQYF
TGTGCCAGCAGCCAAGGGACCATCTTCGGTAACGAGCAGTACTTC
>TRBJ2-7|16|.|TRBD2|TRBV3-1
CASSRGTSGKAYEQYF
TGTGCCAGCAGCCGAGGGACTAGCGGGAAGGCCTACGAGCAGTACTTC
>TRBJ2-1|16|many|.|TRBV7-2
CASSLAAGSRVNEQFF
TGTGCCAGCAGCTTGGCCGCCGGGAGTCGGGTGAATGAGCAGTTCTTC
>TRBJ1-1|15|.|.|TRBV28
CASSLPGTMNTEAFF
TGTGCCAGCAGTTTACCCGGGACAATGAACACTGAAGCTTTCTTT
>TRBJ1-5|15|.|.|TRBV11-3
CASSPDRGSNQPQHF
TGTGCCAGCAGCCCCGATCGGGGTTCCAATCAGCCCCAGCATTTT
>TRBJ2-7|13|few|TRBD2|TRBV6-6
CASSYGEGLEQYF
TGTGCCAGCAGTTACGGGGAGGGGCTCGAGCAGTACTTC
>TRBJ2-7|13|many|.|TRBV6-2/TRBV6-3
CASSAGTFYEQYF
TGTGCCAGCAGTGCCGGGACTTTCTACGAGCAGTACTTC
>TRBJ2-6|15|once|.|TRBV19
CASSTLISGANVLTF
TGTGCCAGTAGTACTCTGATCTCTGGGGCCAACGTCCTGACTTTC
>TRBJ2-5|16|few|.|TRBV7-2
CASSLGAGARGETQYF
TGTGCCAGCAGCTTAGGGGCGGGGGCTAGGGGAGAGACCCAGTACTTC
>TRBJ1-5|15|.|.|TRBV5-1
CASSLDSGTNQPQHF
TGCGCCAGCAGCTTGGATAGCGGGACCAATCAGCCCCAGCATTTT
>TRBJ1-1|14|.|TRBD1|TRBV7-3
CASSPTGEGTEAFF
TGTGCCAGCAGCCCCACAGGGGAGGGCACTGAAGCTTTCTTT
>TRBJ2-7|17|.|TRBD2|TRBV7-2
CASSPRGTSGSLVEQYF
TGTGCCAGCAGCCCACGTGGGACTAGCGGGAGCTTGGTGGAGCAGTACTTC
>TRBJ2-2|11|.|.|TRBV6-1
CASRDPGELFF
TGTGCCAGCAGGGACCCCGGGGAGCTGTTTTTT
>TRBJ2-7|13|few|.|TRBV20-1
CSALAGSSYEQYF
TGCAGTGCCCTGGCAGGGAGCTCCTACGAGCAGTACTTC
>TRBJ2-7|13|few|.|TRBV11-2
CASSLGEWNEQYF
TGTGCCAGCAGCTTGGGAGAATGGAACGAGCAGTACTTC
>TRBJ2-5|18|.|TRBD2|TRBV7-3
CASSLTFTSGMDQETQYF
TGTGCCAGCAGCTTAACGTTTACTAGCGGGATGGACCAAGAGACCCAGTACTTC
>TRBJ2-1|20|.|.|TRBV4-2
CASSQEESSVRYASYNEQFF
TGTGCCAGCAGCCAAGAAGAATCTAGCGTGCGTTACGCCTCCTACAATGAGCAGTTCTTC
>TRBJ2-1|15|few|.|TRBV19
CASSIDGTQYNEQFF
TGTGCCAGTAGTATTGATGGGACTCAATACAATGAGCAGTTCTTC
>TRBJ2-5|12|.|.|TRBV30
CAYQRYQETQYF
TGTGCCTATCAACGTTACCAAGAGACCCAGTACTTC
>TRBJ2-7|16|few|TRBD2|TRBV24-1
CATSSGLAGKAGEQYF
TGTGCCACCAGTTCGGGACTAGCGGGAAAGGCGGGGGAGCAGTACTTC
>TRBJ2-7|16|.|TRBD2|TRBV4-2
CASSQVRSGISYEQYF
TGTGCCAGCAGCCAAGTTCGAAGCGGGATCTCCTACGAGCAGTACTTC
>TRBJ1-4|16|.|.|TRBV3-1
CASSQDEGPSSEKLFF
TGTGCCAGCAGCCAAGATGAGGGGCCAAGTAGTGAAAAACTGTTTTTT
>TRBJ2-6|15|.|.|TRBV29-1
CSVDREDSGANVLTF
TGCAGCGTTGATAGAGAGGACTCTGGGGCCAACGTCCTGACTTTC
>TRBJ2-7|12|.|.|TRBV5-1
CASSLETSEQYF
TGCGCCAGCAGCTTGGAGACTAGCGAGCAGTACTTC
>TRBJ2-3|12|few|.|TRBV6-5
CASGVIGDTQYF
TGTGCCAGCGGGGTAATCGGAGATACGCAGTATTTT
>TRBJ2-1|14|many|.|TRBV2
CASHRSSSYNEQFF
TGTGCCAGCCACAGGTCGAGCTCCTACAATGAGCAGTTCTTC
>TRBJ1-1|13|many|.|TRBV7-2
CASSRTGGSEAFF
TGTGCCAGCAGCCGGACCGGTGGGTCTGAAGCTTTCTTT
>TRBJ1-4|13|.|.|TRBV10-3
CAISEASKEKLFF
TGTGCCATCAGTGAGGCGTCTAAGGAAAAACTGTTTTTT